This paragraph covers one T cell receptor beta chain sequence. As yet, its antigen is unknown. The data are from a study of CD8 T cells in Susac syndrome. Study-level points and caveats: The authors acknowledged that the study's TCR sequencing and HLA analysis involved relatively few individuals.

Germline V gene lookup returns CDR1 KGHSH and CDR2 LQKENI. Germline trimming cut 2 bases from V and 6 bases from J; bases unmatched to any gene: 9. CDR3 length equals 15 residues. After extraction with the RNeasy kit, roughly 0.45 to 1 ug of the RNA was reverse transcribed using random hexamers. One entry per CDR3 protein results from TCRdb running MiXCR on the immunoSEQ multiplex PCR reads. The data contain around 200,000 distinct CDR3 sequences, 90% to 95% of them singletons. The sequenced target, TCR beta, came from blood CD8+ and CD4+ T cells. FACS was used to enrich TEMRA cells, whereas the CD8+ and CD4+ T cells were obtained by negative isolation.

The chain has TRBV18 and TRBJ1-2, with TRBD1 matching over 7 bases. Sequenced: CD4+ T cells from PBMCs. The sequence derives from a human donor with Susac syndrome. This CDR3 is CASSPGSQGVHGYTF. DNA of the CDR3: TGTGCCAGCTCACCAGGGTCTCAGGGGGTGCATGGCTACACCTTC.